This is a list of T cell receptor beta chains from one sample in a study of blood T cell repertoires in COVID-19. Method: immunoSEQ multiplex PCR; TCRdb's copy keeps in-frame clones and lacks some. The data contain some 130,000 clones, roughly 83% of them singletons. The sample taken for sequencing was peripheral blood. The source is a woman between 45 and 65 years old with acute or convalescent COVID-19. Both conserved end residues are part of each CDR3. A D gene is named only where the DNA matches it firmly. Rows may omit the clone size; those that give it use once, few, many or a size class.

j_gene: TRBJ1-1; abundance: .; v_gene: TRBV12-2; d_gene: .; CDR3aa: CASVQTRPSSF; CDR3nt: TGTGCAAGTGTGCAAACTCGTCCCTCTTCCTTT
j_gene: TRBJ1-2; abundance: .; v_gene: TRBV30; d_gene: .; CDR3aa: CAWSVQNYGYTF; CDR3nt: TGTGCCTGGAGTGTACAGAACTATGGCTACACCTTC
j_gene: TRBJ1-4; abundance: .; v_gene: TRBV9; d_gene: .; CDR3aa: CASSVQGQPNEKLFF; CDR3nt: TGTGCCAGCAGCGTACAGGGCCAGCCCAATGAAAAACTGTTTTTT
j_gene: TRBJ2-7; abundance: few; v_gene: TRBV9; d_gene: TRBD2; CDR3aa: CASSPRGGSSEQYF; CDR3nt: TGTGCCAGCAGCCCACGGGGGGGGAGCAGCGAGCAGTACTTC
j_gene: TRBJ1-1; abundance: .; v_gene: TRBV6-5; d_gene: .; CDR3aa: CATFRMNTEAFF; CDR3nt: TGTGCCACGTTCAGGATGAACACTGAAGCTTTCTTT
j_gene: TRBJ1-1; abundance: .; v_gene: TRBV11-2; d_gene: TRBD1; CDR3aa: CASSLRGDRLNTEAFF; CDR3nt: TGTGCCAGCAGCTTAAGAGGGGACAGATTGAACACTGAAGCTTTCTTT
j_gene: TRBJ1-5; abundance: .; v_gene: TRBV20-1; d_gene: .; CDR3aa: CSASGGQGLNQPQHF; CDR3nt: TGCAGTGCTAGTGGGGGCCAGGGTCTAAATCAGCCCCAGCATTTT
j_gene: TRBJ1-4; abundance: once; v_gene: TRBV15; d_gene: TRBD1; CDR3aa: CATSRDPTGGGEKLFF; CDR3nt: TGTGCCACCAGCAGAGATCCAACAGGGGGGGGTGAAAAACTGTTTTTT
j_gene: TRBJ2-3; abundance: .; v_gene: TRBV9; d_gene: .; CDR3aa: CASSVLPETDTQYF; CDR3nt: TGTGCCAGCAGCGTTCTGCCAGAAACAGATACGCAGTATTTT
j_gene: TRBJ2-2; abundance: .; v_gene: TRBV5-4; d_gene: .; CDR3aa: CASRRTGDTGELFF; CDR3nt: TGTGCCAGCAGGAGGACGGGGGACACCGGGGAGCTGTTTTTT
j_gene: TRBJ1-5; abundance: .; v_gene: TRBV6-1; d_gene: .; CDR3aa: CASSERSLGGQPQHF; CDR3nt: TGTGCCAGCAGTGAAAGGAGTCTGGGGGGTCAGCCCCAGCATTTT
j_gene: TRBJ1-3; abundance: .; v_gene: TRBV11-2; d_gene: .; CDR3aa: CASSLGGSGNTIYF; CDR3nt: TGTGCCAGCAGCTTGGGGGGGTCTGGAAACACCATATATTTT
j_gene: TRBJ1-4; abundance: .; v_gene: TRBV7-8; d_gene: .; CDR3aa: CASSLTLLGDRNEKLFF; CDR3nt: TGTGCCAGCAGCTTAACCCTATTAGGAGACCGTAATGAAAAACTGTTTTTT
j_gene: TRBJ1-2; abundance: once; v_gene: TRBV13; d_gene: TRBD1; CDR3aa: CASSLYRDSEYGYTF; CDR3nt: TGTGCCAGCAGCTTATACCGGGACAGTGAATATGGCTACACCTTC
j_gene: TRBJ1-1; abundance: .; v_gene: TRBV3-1/TRBV3-2; d_gene: .; CDR3aa: CASSQEQEAFF; CDR3nt: TGTGCCAGCAGCCAAGAACAGGAAGCTTTCTTT
j_gene: TRBJ1-2; abundance: .; v_gene: TRBV6-5; d_gene: .; CDR3aa: CASSLGGVDYGYTF; CDR3nt: TGTGCCAGCAGTCTCGGAGGGGTAGACTATGGCTACACCTTC
j_gene: TRBJ1-2; abundance: .; v_gene: TRBV11-3; d_gene: TRBD1; CDR3aa: CASSLSRRTGTEGYTF; CDR3nt: TGTGCCAGCAGCTTAAGCCGCCGGACAGGGACGGAAGGCTACACCTTC
j_gene: TRBJ1-2; abundance: .; v_gene: TRBV10-3; d_gene: TRBD1; CDR3aa: CASRNTGQGYYGYTF; CDR3nt: TGTGCCAGCCGAAATACGGGACAGGGGTACTATGGCTACACCTTC
j_gene: TRBJ1-1; abundance: .; v_gene: TRBV24-1; d_gene: .; CDR3aa: CATSDGHFTEAFF; CDR3nt: TGTGCCACCAGTGATGGACATTTCACTGAAGCTTTCTTT
j_gene: TRBJ2-3; abundance: .; v_gene: TRBV9; d_gene: TRBD2; CDR3aa: CASSVSGASTDTQYF; CDR3nt: TGTGCCAGCAGCGTAAGCGGGGCCAGCACAGATACGCAGTATTTT
j_gene: TRBJ1-2; abundance: .; v_gene: TRBV27; d_gene: .; CDR3aa: CASSFDSSYGYTF; CDR3nt: TGTGCCAGCAGTTTTGACAGTTCCTATGGCTACACCTTC
j_gene: TRBJ1-6; abundance: .; v_gene: TRBV7-3; d_gene: TRBD1; CDR3aa: CASSPTGSYNSPLHF; CDR3nt: TGTGCCAGCAGTCCGACAGGGTCCTATAATTCACCCCTCCACTTT
j_gene: TRBJ1-4; abundance: once; v_gene: TRBV30; d_gene: .; CDR3aa: CAWALGNNEKLFF; CDR3nt: TGTGCCTGGGCCCTCGGGAATAATGAAAAACTGTTTTTT
j_gene: TRBJ1-1; abundance: .; v_gene: TRBV3-1/TRBV3-2; d_gene: .; CDR3aa: CASSQDNRVGYTEAFF; CDR3nt: TGTGCCAGCAGCCAAGACAATCGGGTCGGATACACTGAAGCTTTCTTT
j_gene: TRBJ2-2; abundance: .; v_gene: TRBV5-1; d_gene: TRBD1; CDR3aa: CASSSGTEINTGELFF; CDR3nt: TGCGCCAGCAGCTCCGGGACAGAGATAAACACCGGGGAGCTGTTTTTT
j_gene: TRBJ1-3; abundance: .; v_gene: TRBV15; d_gene: .; CDR3aa: CATSRNLQGSGNTIYF; CDR3nt: TGTGCCACCAGCAGGAATTTACAGGGATCCGGAAACACCATATATTTT
j_gene: TRBJ1-2; abundance: .; v_gene: TRBV5-1; d_gene: .; CDR3aa: CASSDVQGPYGYTF; CDR3nt: TGCGCCAGCAGCGACGTACAGGGCCCCTATGGCTACACCTTC
j_gene: TRBJ1-1; abundance: few; v_gene: TRBV7-3; d_gene: .; CDR3aa: CASSLSQDTEAFF; CDR3nt: TGTGCCAGCAGCTTATCACAAGACACTGAAGCTTTCTTT
j_gene: TRBJ2-3; abundance: .; v_gene: TRBV30; d_gene: TRBD2; CDR3aa: CAWRDSSGATQYF; CDR3nt: TGTGCCTGGAGGGACAGTAGCGGGGCTACGCAGTATTTT
j_gene: TRBJ2-4; abundance: .; v_gene: TRBV3-1/TRBV3-2; d_gene: .; CDR3aa: CASSQDWIGDIQYF; CDR3nt: TGTGCCAGCAGCCAAGATTGGATTGGAGACATTCAGTACTTC
j_gene: TRBJ2-6; abundance: few; v_gene: TRBV2; d_gene: TRBD1; CDR3aa: CASSGGQGMPGANVLTF; CDR3nt: TGTGCCAGCAGTGGGGGACAGGGTATGCCTGGGGCCAACGTCCTGACTTTC
j_gene: TRBJ2-7; abundance: .; v_gene: TRBV5-4; d_gene: TRBD1; CDR3aa: CASSLGGTGGYYEQYF; CDR3nt: TGTGCCAGCAGCTTGGGGGGGACAGGGGGCTACTACGAGCAGTACTTC
j_gene: TRBJ2-4; abundance: .; v_gene: TRBV28; d_gene: .; CDR3aa: CASSPSGELAKNIQYF; CDR3nt: TGTGCCAGCAGCCCTTCAGGGGAATTAGCCAAAAACATTCAGTACTTC
j_gene: TRBJ2-7; abundance: .; v_gene: TRBV5-1; d_gene: .; CDR3aa: CASRQESSYEQYF; CDR3nt: TGCGCCAGCAGACAGGAGAGCTCCTACGAGCAGTACTTC
j_gene: TRBJ1-2; abundance: .; v_gene: TRBV4-1; d_gene: TRBD1; CDR3aa: CASSQETGGSNIYGYTF; CDR3nt: TGCGCCAGCAGCCAAGAGACAGGGGGCTCTAATATCTATGGCTACACCTTC
j_gene: TRBJ1-5; abundance: .; v_gene: TRBV2; d_gene: TRBD1; CDR3aa: CASSLRDRGRNQPQHF; CDR3nt: TGTGCCAGCAGTCTCCGGGACAGGGGGCGCAATCAGCCCCAGCATTTT
j_gene: TRBJ2-5; abundance: .; v_gene: TRBV18; d_gene: .; CDR3aa: CASSPRLLGQETQYF; CDR3nt: TGTGCCAGCTCACCGCGACTCTTGGGCCAAGAGACCCAGTACTTC
j_gene: TRBJ2-2; abundance: .; v_gene: TRBV5-1; d_gene: TRBD1; CDR3aa: CASSQGLGTGELFF; CDR3nt: TGCGCCAGCTCACAGGGGCTAGGCACCGGGGAGCTGTTTTTT
j_gene: TRBJ2-2; abundance: once; v_gene: TRBV10-3; d_gene: .; CDR3aa: CAISATPTGELFF; CDR3nt: TGTGCCATCAGCGCTACCCCTACCGGGGAGCTGTTTTTT
j_gene: TRBJ1-2; abundance: .; v_gene: TRBV6-6; d_gene: TRBD1; CDR3aa: CASMTGGDGYTF; CDR3nt: TGTGCCAGCATGACAGGGGGCGATGGCTACACCTTC
j_gene: TRBJ1-2; abundance: .; v_gene: TRBV30; d_gene: .; CDR3aa: CAWSYYSRGYTF; CDR3nt: TGTGCCTGGAGTTATTACAGCAGAGGCTACACCTTC
j_gene: TRBJ1-1; abundance: few; v_gene: TRBV4-1; d_gene: TRBD1; CDR3aa: CASSQGPRTGGASTEAFF; CDR3nt: TGCGCCAGCAGCCAAGGCCCCCGGACAGGGGGCGCGTCTACTGAAGCTTTCTTT
j_gene: TRBJ2-2; abundance: .; v_gene: TRBV5-6; d_gene: TRBD1; CDR3aa: CASSWRQGVVAGELFF; CDR3nt: TGTGCCAGCAGCTGGAGGCAGGGGGTGGTTGCCGGGGAGCTGTTTTTT
j_gene: TRBJ1-6; abundance: .; v_gene: TRBV7-9; d_gene: .; CDR3aa: CASSLGTDSSPLHF; CDR3nt: TGTGCCAGCAGCTTAGGGACAGATAGTTCACCCCTCCACTTT
j_gene: TRBJ2-3; abundance: .; v_gene: TRBV5-4; d_gene: .; CDR3aa: CASSTDSDTQYF; CDR3nt: TGTGCCAGCAGCACGGACTCAGATACGCAGTATTTT
j_gene: TRBJ2-1; abundance: few; v_gene: TRBV10-3; d_gene: .; CDR3aa: CASGRFGLGPNNEQFF; CDR3nt: TGTGCCAGCGGGCGTTTCGGGCTAGGCCCCAACAATGAGCAGTTCTTC
j_gene: TRBJ1-5; abundance: .; v_gene: TRBV7-8; d_gene: TRBD1; CDR3aa: CASSSTTGGVGNQPQHF; CDR3nt: TGTGCCAGCAGCTCAACTACAGGGGGCGTGGGCAATCAGCCCCAGCATTTT
j_gene: TRBJ1-2; abundance: .; v_gene: TRBV10-3; d_gene: TRBD1; CDR3aa: CAITPGQGINYGYTF; CDR3nt: TGTGCCATCACTCCGGGACAGGGTATAAACTATGGCTACACCTTC
j_gene: TRBJ2-2; abundance: many; v_gene: TRBV7-2; d_gene: .; CDR3aa: CASSKGSSNTGELFF; CDR3nt: TGTGCCAGCAGCAAAGGGAGCTCAAACACCGGGGAGCTGTTTTTT
j_gene: TRBJ1-1; abundance: .; v_gene: TRBV18; d_gene: TRBD1; CDR3aa: CASSPKDRGATEAFF; CDR3nt: TGTGCCAGCTCACCAAAGGACAGGGGCGCCACTGAAGCTTTCTTT
j_gene: TRBJ2-7; abundance: .; v_gene: TRBV9; d_gene: .; CDR3aa: CASSVASGVGYEQYF; CDR3nt: TGTGCCAGCAGCGTTGCCAGCGGAGTCGGCTACGAGCAGTACTTC
j_gene: TRBJ1-3; abundance: few; v_gene: TRBV3-1/TRBV3-2; d_gene: .; CDR3aa: CASSQVMSGFGNTIYF; CDR3nt: TGTGCCAGCAGCCAAGTAATGTCAGGGTTTGGAAACACCATATATTTT
j_gene: TRBJ1-3; abundance: .; v_gene: TRBV9; d_gene: .; CDR3aa: CASSARGSSGNTIYF; CDR3nt: TGTGCCAGCAGCGCCCGCGGGAGCTCTGGAAACACCATATATTTT
j_gene: TRBJ2-7; abundance: few; v_gene: TRBV29-1; d_gene: TRBD1; CDR3aa: CSVWTGSYEQYF; CDR3nt: TGCAGCGTTTGGACAGGTTCCTACGAGCAGTACTTC
j_gene: TRBJ1-3; abundance: .; v_gene: TRBV19; d_gene: TRBD1; CDR3aa: CASSRAGTGGVGNTIYF; CDR3nt: TGTGCCAGTAGTAGAGCCGGGACAGGGGGCGTTGGAAACACCATATATTTT
j_gene: TRBJ2-1; abundance: .; v_gene: TRBV11-2; d_gene: TRBD1; CDR3aa: CASSLGQGVSNEQFF; CDR3nt: TGTGCCAGCAGCTTAGGCCAGGGGGTAAGCAATGAGCAGTTCTTC
j_gene: TRBJ2-1; abundance: .; v_gene: TRBV5-1; d_gene: TRBD2; CDR3aa: CASSPGTSGGSYNEQFF; CDR3nt: TGCGCCAGCAGCCCCGGGACTAGCGGGGGTTCCTACAATGAGCAGTTCTTC